A single sample gave rise to the 18 T cell receptor beta chains below, sequenced in a study of OX40 agonist ivuxolimab in advanced cancers. Library preparation used the immunoSEQ multiplex PCR assay. This immuneACCESS table, as held by TCRdb, lists in-frame sequences with V and J called but not all clones. Of the missing ones, under half trace to an unresolved V gene in checked studies; the others have no known cause. The sample table records approximately 130,000 clones; about 92% of these occur just once. Roughly 1% of the sample comes from the top ten. Sample: CD4+ or CD8+ T cells sorted from blood, taken in a trial of the OX40 agonist ivuxolimab. These receptors all stem from an adult with an advanced solid tumor such as melanoma, head and neck, liver or kidney cancer.

CDR3 sequence reads: CASSSFWQQETQYF. The CDR3 DNA reads as TGTGCCAGCAGCTCCTTTTGGCAGCAAGAGACCCAGTACTTC. The J gene is TRBJ2-5, the V gene TRBV27, with unresolved D. Germline CDR1 is MNHEY and CDR2 is SMNVEV (reference sequence). Trimming took 6 bases from V and 2 from J, leaving 13 bases between them. The CDR3 consists of 14 residues.

V usage is TRBV7-2 and J usage is TRBJ2-7; unclear D gene. The V end was cut by 1 base, the J end by 2 bases, with 12 bases between. The CDR3 length is 15 residues. CDR1 and CDR2 from the germline V gene are SGHTA and FQGNSA. CDR3 sequence (DNA): TGTGCCAGCAGCTTAGAGGGAAACCCAACCTACGAGCAGTACTTC. It translates to CASSLEGNPTYEQYF.

The V call is TRBV6-6, the J call TRBJ1-4; 9 nucleotides match TRBD1. J lost 7 bases, V lost 2 bases, and 8 bases had no gene match. There are 16 residues in the CDR3. CDR1 and CDR2 from the germline V gene are MNHNY and SVGAGI (reference sequence). The DNA of the CDR3 is TGTGCCAGCAGTTACATGACAGGGGGGTCGGGTGAAAAACTGTTTTTT. It is translated as CASSYMTGGSGEKLFF.

The chain joins TRBV11-2 to TRBJ1-6; 7 bases agree with TRBD1. From germline, CDR1 is SGHAT and CDR2 FQNNGV. The CDR3 sequence is 14 residues long. V dropped 6 bases and J dropped 4; count of bases not matched to a gene: 3. CDR3 sequence: CASSPGQYNSPLHF. CDR3 nucleotide sequence: TGTGCCAGCAGTCCGGGACAGTATAATTCACCCCTCCACTTT.

In its sample, this clone was seen once. This rearrangement joins TRBV9 to TRBJ2-3, with D tentatively TRBD2 (5 bases). Germline CDR1 reads SGDLS; CDR2 reads YYNGEE. The CDR3 totals 15 residues. The V end lost 4 bases, the J end lost 0 bases, and 12 bases lay between the germline ends. The CDR3 protein is CASSSRGGSTDTQYF. CDR3 in DNA: TGTGCCAGCAGCTCCCGCGGCGGGAGCACAGATACGCAGTATTTT.

Comments on this clone: A read error may produce the germline difference seen at one junction end. The gene calls are TRBV5-4 and TRBJ1-5; 9 positions match TRBD1. Per the germline V gene, CDR1 is SGHNT and CDR2 is YYREEE (reference sequence). The CDR3 runs to 17 residues. DNA of the CDR3: TGCGCCAGCAGCCAAGATTGGGTACAGGGGGCAGTTCAGCCCCAGCATTTT. This encodes CASSQDWVQGAVQPQHF.

The rearrangement uses TRBV5-8 and TRBJ1-1; D gene uncertain. Germline CDR1 is SGHTS and CDR2 is YDEGEE. The CDR3 length is 13 residues. V was trimmed by 5 bases and J by 1 base, leaving 9 bases between them. In DNA, the CDR3 is TGTGCCAGCAGGAAAACAGAGAACACTGAAGCTTTCTTT. This translates into CASRKTENTEAFF.

CDR3: CASRQGQGRHGTQYF. The CDR3 coding sequence is TGTGCCAGCAGACAGGGACAGGGTCGTCATGGGACCCAGTACTTC. The genes are TRBV6-5 and TRBJ2-5; TRBD1 matches 9 bases. The CDR3 has 15 amino acids. Trimming cost V 6 bases and J 7 bases; bases outside gene matches: 12. CDR1 and CDR2 from the germline V gene are MNHEY and SVGAGI.

V usage is TRBV7-2 and J usage is TRBJ2-7; the match to TRBD1 covers 7 bases. The CDR3 totals 14 residues. Losses at the gene ends were 5 bases for V and 3 bases for J; bases not matched to a gene: 7. Germline V lookup: CDR1 SGHTA, CDR2 FQGNSA. CDR3 residues: CASSPDRELYEQYF. The CDR3 region has the DNA TGTGCCAGCAGCCCCGACAGGGAGCTCTACGAGCAGTACTTC.

This sequence joins TRBV7-8 and TRBJ2-6, with D possibly being TRBD1 or TRBD2 (5 bases each). Germline loops: CDR1 SGHVS, CDR2 FQNEAQ. The CDR3 has 15 amino acids. The V end lost 0 bases, the J end lost 2 bases, and 5 bases lay between the germline ends. As DNA, the CDR3 is TGTGCCAGCAGCTTAGCGGGACCTGGGGCCAACGTCCTGACTTTC. As protein: CASSLAGPGANVLTF. Full variable domain (rest looked up from reference TRBV7-8 and TRBJ2-6): GAGVSQSPRYKVAKRGQDVALRCDPISGHVSLFWYQQALGQGPEFLTYFQNEAQLDKSGLPSDRFFAERPEGSVSTLKIQRTQQEDSAVYLCASSLAGPGANVLTFGAGSRLTVL.

V and J are TRBV6-5 and TRBJ1-2; D is possibly TRBD1 (6 bases). The CDR3 length is 12 residues. Germline CDR1 is MNHEY and CDR2 is SVGAGI. The V end lost 5 bases, the J end lost 7 bases, and 11 bases lay between the germline ends. The CDR3 DNA follows: TGTGCCAGCAGTCTACAGGGAGGTGGCTACACCTTC. It codes for CASSLQGGGYTF.

The J gene is TRBJ1-1, the V gene TRBV28; D call uncertain. CDR1 is MDHEN and CDR2 is SYDVKM in the germline V gene. V lost 6 bases and J 2 bases, leaving 22 bases between the germline ends. There are 17 residues in the CDR3. The CDR3 sequence: CASSLIKNNRGNTEAFF. The CDR3 nucleotides read TGTGCCAGCAGCCTTATAAAAAATAACCGGGGTAACACTGAAGCTTTCTTT.

The chain has TRBV10-3 and TRBJ1-5; D is uncertain. This CDR3 spans 14 amino acids. Germline CDR1 ENHRY, CDR2 SYGVKD. V lost 4 bases to trimming and J lost 6 bases, with 13 bases between them. CDR3 sequence (DNA): TGTGCCATCAGTGCCGTCGACTCCGGTCAGCCCCAGCATTTT. Translation: CAISAVDSGQPQHF.

This chain uses TRBV6-5 with TRBJ1-5; D is perhaps TRBD1 (6 bases). Germline CDR1 is MNHEY and CDR2 is SVGAGI. The V end lost 5 bases, the J end lost 7 bases, and 15 bases lay between the germline ends. The CDR3 is 14 amino acids. In DNA, the CDR3 is TGTGCCAGCAGTGGAAACAGGGTCGGACAGCCCCAGCATTTT. It specifies CASSGNRVGQPQHF.

The chain joins TRBV11-3 to TRBJ2-6; D remains unclear. Germline loops: CDR1 SGHNT, CDR2 YENEEA. V dropped 5 bases and J dropped 4 bases, with 12 bases sitting between them. This CDR3 is 15 amino acids long. CDR3 coding DNA: TGTGCCAGCAGCCTTACTGGCCTCGGGGCCAACGTCCTGACTTTC. It encodes CASSLTGLGANVLTF.

This chain connects TRBV28 to TRBJ1-2; D gene ambiguous. V lost 1 base and J lost 4, with 10 bases in between. CDR3 size: 14 residues. Germline V lookup: CDR1 MDHEN, CDR2 SYDVKM. The CDR3 DNA is TGTGCCAGCAGTTTATCGCCCCAGATCTATGGCTACACCTTC. Encoded protein: CASSLSPQIYGYTF.

The V and J genes are TRBV18 and TRBJ1-5; maybe TRBD1 (5 bases). The CDR3 is 15 residues long. V dropped 3 bases and J dropped 4 bases, with 13 bases sitting between them. CDR1 is KGHSH and CDR2 is LQKENI in the germline V gene. CDR3 amino acids: CASSPPGTDNQPQHF. For the CDR3, the DNA is TGTGCCAGCTCACCCCCCGGGACGGATAATCAGCCCCAGCATTTT.

The chain couples TRBV6-1 to TRBJ2-7; 7 bases agree with TRBD1. This CDR3 contains 14 residues. Germline CDR1 reads MNHNS; CDR2 reads SASEGT. V trimming: 5 bases; J trimming: 5 bases; junction bases outside the gene matches: 9. Here the CDR3 reads CASSFGTAQDEQYF. The CDR3 DNA sequence: TGTGCCAGCAGTTTCGGGACAGCCCAGGACGAGCAGTACTTC.